This T cell receptor (beta chain) was recovered during a study of shared clonotypes between healthy human individuals. Study-wide results and limits: Donor clonotype sharing was expected to depend on sequencing depth. Sorted-subset sequencing, rarefaction showed, was incomplete despite large depth.

CDR3 length: 14 residues. Between the trimmed V and J ends, which lost 1 base and 8 bases, there was a span of 12 bases. Germline V gene sequence: CDR1 MGHRA, CDR2 YSYEKL. Turning to this clone: Its antigen is as yet unknown.

Sequenced by immunoSEQ multiplex PCR; TCRdb stores in-frame clones only, minus some. The sample lists 2,500,000 or so clones, 93% seen once, with 0.36% in the top ten. This chain joins TRBV4-1 and TRBJ2-4, with D perhaps matching TRBD1 or TRBD2 (5 bases each). The sample taken for sequencing was naive CD4+ T cells from PBMCs. The subset is: CD45RA+ positively selected. This receptor was identified in a man aged 18 to 30 in good health. Some clones in this sample may be carry-over from other donors' samples. Here the CDR3 reads CASSQGVRGDIQYF. The DNA of the CDR3 is TGCGCCAGCAGCCAAGGGGTAAGGGGAGACATTCAGTACTTC.